This note documents a single T cell receptor (beta chain) sequence. The antigen is undetermined. In the PCR, 60 Vbeta and 13 Jbeta primers were used. Produced via immunoSEQ multiplex PCR; TCRdb's table is partial and in-frame only. This sample has some 100,000 clones, with about 68% found just once. This specimen comes from a study of cytomegalovirus exposure and HLA in healthy donors. Study results and limitations: For TCR beta chains, V- and J-gene trimming was later linked to a missense DCLRE1C variant. In a later analysis, compared with equally common non-associated chains, HLA-associated beta chains were more expanded. A cluster of highly shared sequence variants was likely a sequencing artifact.

This clonotype was sampled from a woman aged 50 to 65 in good health and CMV-seropositive. The specimen was PBMCs.

CDR3 in DNA: TGTGCCAGCAGCTCCTCTTCGGACAGGGGTCGGGCAGATACGCAGTATTTT. The encoded protein is CASSSSSDRGRADTQYF. The genes are TRBV11-3 and TRBJ2-3; TRBD1 matches 9 bases. CDR1 SGHNT and CDR2 YENEEA come from the germline V gene. After removal of 4 bases from V and 4 bases from J, the junction contained 12 bases not matched to a gene. CDR3 length equals 17 residues.